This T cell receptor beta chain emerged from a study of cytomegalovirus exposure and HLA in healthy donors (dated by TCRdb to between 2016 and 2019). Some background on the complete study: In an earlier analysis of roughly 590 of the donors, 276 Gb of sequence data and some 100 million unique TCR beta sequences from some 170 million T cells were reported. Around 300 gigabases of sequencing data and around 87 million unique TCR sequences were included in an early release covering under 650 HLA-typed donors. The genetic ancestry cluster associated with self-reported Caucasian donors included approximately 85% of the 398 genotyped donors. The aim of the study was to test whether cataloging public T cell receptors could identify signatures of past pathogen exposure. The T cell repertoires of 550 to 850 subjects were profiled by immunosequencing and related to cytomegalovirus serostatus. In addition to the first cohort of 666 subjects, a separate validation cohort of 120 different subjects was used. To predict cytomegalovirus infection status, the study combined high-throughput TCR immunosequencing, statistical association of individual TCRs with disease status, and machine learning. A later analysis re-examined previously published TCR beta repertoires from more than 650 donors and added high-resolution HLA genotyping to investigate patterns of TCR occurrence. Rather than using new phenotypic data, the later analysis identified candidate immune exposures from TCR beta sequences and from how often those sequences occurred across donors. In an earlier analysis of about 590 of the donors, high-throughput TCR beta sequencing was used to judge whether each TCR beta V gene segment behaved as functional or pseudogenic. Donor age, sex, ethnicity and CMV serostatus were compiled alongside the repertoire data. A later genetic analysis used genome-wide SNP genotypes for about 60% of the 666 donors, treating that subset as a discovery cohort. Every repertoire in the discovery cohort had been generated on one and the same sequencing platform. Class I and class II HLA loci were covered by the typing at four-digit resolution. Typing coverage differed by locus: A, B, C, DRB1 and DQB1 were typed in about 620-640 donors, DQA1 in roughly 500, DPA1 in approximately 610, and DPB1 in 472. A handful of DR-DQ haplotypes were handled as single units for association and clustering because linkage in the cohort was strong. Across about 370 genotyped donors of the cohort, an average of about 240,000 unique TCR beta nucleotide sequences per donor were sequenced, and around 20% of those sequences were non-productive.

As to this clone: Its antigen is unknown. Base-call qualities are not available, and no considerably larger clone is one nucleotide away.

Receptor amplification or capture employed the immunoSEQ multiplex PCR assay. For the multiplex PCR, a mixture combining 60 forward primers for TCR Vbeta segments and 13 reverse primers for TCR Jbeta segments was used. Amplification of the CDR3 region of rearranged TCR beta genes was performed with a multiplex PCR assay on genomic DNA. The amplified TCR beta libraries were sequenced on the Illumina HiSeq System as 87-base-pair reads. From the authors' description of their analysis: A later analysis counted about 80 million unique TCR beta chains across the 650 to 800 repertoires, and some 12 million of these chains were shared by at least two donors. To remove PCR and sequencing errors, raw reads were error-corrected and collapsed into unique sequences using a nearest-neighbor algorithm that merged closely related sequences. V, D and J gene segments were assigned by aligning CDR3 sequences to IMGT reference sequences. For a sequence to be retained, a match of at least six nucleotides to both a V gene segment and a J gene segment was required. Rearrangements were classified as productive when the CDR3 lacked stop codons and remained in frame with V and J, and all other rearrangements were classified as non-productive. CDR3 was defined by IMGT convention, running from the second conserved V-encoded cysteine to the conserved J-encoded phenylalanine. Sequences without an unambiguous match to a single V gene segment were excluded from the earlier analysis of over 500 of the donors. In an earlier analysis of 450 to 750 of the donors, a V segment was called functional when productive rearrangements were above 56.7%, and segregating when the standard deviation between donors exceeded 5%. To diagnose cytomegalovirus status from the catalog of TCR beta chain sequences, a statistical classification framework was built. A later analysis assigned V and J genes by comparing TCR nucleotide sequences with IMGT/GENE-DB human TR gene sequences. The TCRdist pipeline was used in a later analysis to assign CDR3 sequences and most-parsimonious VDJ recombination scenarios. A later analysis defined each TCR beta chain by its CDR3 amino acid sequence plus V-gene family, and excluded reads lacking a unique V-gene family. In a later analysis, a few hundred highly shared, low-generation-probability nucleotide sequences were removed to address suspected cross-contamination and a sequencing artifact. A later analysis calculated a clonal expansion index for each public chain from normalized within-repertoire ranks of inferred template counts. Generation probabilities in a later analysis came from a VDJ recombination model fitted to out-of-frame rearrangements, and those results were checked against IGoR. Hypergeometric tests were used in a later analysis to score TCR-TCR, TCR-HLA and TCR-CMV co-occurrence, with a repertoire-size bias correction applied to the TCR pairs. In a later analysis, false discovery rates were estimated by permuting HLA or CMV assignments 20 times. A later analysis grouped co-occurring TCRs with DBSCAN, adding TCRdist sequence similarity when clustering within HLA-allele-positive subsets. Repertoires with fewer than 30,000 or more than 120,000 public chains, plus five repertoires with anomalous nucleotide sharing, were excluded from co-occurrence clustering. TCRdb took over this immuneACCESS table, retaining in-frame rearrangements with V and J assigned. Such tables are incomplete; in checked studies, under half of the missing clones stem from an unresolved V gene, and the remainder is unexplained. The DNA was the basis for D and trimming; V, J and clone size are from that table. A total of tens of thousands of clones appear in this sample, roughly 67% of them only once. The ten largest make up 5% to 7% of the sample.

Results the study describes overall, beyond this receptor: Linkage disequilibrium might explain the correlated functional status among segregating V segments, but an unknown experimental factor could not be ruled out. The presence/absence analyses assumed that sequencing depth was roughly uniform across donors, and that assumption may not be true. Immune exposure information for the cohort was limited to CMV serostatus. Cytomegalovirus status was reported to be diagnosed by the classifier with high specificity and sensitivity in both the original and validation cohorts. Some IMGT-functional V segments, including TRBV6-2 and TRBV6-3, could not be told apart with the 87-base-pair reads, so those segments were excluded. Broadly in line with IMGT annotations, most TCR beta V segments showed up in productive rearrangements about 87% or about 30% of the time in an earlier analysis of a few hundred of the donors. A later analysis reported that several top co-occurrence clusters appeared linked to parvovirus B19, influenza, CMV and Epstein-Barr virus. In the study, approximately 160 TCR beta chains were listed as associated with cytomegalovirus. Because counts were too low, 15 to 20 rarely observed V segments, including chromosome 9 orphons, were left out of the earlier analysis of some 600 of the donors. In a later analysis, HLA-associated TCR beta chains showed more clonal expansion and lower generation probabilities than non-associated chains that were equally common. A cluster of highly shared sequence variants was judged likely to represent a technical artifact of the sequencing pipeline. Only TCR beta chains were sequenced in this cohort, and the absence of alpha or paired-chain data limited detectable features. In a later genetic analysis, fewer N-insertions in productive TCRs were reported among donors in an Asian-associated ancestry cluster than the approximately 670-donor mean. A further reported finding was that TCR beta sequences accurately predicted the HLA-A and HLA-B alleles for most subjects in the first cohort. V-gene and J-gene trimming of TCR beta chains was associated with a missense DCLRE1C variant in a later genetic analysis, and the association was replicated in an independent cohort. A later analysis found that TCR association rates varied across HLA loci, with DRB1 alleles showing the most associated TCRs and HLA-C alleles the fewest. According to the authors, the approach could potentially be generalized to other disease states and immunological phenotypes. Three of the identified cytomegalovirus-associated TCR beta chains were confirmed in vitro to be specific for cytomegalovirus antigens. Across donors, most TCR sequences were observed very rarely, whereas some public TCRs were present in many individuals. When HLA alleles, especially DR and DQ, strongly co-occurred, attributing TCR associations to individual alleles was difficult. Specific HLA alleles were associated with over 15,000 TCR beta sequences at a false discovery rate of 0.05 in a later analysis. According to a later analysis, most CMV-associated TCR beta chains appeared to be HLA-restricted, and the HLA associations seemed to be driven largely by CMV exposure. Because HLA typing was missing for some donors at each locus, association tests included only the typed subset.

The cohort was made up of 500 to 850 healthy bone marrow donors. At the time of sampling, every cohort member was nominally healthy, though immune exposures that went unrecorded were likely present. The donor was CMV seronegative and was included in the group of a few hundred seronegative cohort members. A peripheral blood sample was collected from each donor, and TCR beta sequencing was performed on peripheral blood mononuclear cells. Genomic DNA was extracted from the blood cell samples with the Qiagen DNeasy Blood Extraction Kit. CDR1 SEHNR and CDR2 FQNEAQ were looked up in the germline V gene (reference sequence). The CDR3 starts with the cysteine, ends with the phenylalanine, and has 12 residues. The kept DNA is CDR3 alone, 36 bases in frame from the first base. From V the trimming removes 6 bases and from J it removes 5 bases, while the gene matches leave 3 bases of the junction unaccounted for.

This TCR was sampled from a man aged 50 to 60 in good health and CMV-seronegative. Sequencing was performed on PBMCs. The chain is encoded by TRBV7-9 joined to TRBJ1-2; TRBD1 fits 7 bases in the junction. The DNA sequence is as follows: TGTGCCAGCAGGGGACAGTTTTATGGCTACACCTTC. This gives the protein CASRGQFYGYTF.